This passage covers 10 T cell receptor beta chains from one sample sequenced in a study of blood T cell repertoires in COVID-19. Assay used: immunoSEQ multiplex PCR; TCRdb lists only in-frame clones, some missing. The sample lists about 250,000 clones, more than 70% occurring once. Sequencing was performed on peripheral blood. These receptors came from a woman older than 75 with COVID-19, enrolled during active disease.

There are a few counts of this clone. The genes are TRBV25-1 and TRBJ1-3, with a possible D match to TRBD1 (6 bases). Per germline, CDR1 MGHDK and CDR2 SYGVNS. V lost 5 bases to trimming and J lost 0 bases, with 8 bases between them. The CDR3 consists of 14 residues. The CDR3 spells CASSQQGSGNTIYF. The CDR3 nucleotides are TGTGCCAGCAGTCAACAGGGCTCTGGAAACACCATATATTTT.

The chain links TRBV2 to TRBJ1-1, with 7 bases that match TRBD1. V gave up 8 bases and J gave up 2 bases; unmatched junction bases: 8. Germline V gives CDR1 SNHLY, CDR2 FYNNEI. The CDR3 loop spans 14 amino acids. The CDR3 loop reads CASGRGQSNTEAFF. The CDR3 DNA is TGTGCCAGCGGGCGGGGACAGTCCAACACTGAAGCTTTCTTT. Full variable domain (remainder filled in from reference TRBV2 and TRBJ1-1): EPEVTQTPSHQVTQMGQEVILRCVPISNHLYFYWYRQILGQKVEFLVSFYNNEISEKSEIFDDQFSVERPDGSNFTLKIRSTKLEDSAMYFCASGRGQSNTEAFFGQGTRLTVV.

The chain combines TRBV4-2 with TRBJ1-3; D is perhaps TRBD1 (5 bases). Trimming left V 0 bases short and J 0 bases short, with 6 bases between. There are 15 residues in the CDR3. Looked up from germline, CDR1 is LGHNA and CDR2 is YNFKEQ. The CDR3 is CASSQETVSGNTIYF. CDR3 nucleotides: TGTGCCAGCAGCCAAGAGACAGTCTCTGGAAACACCATATATTTT.

The chain uses TRBV27 and TRBJ2-1; D uncertain. The CDR3 runs 11 residues. CDR1 is MNHEY and CDR2 is SMNVEV in the germline V gene (reference sequence). V was pared by 5 bases and J by 7 bases, with 6 bases between. Written as DNA, the CDR3 is TGTGCCAGCAGTACCGGGAATGAGCAGTTCTTC. Protein product: CASSTGNEQFF.

The V call is TRBV7-2, the J call TRBJ2-2, with D tentatively TRBD2 (6 bases). The CDR3 has 16 amino acids. Germline V lookup: CDR1 SGHTA, CDR2 FQGNSA. The V end lost 6 bases, the J end lost 1 base, and 15 bases lay between the germline ends. In DNA, the CDR3 is TGTGCCAGCAGTCTAGGGTGGGGACTGAACACCGGGGAGCTGTTTTTT. It yields the protein CASSLGWGLNTGELFF.

The J gene is TRBJ1-1, the V gene TRBV21-1; the table's D call of TRBD1 was not tested on the DNA. TRBV21-1 is given as a pseudogene. The CDR3 has 15 amino acids. The CDR3 loop is CASSKGDRENTEAFF. The DNA of the CDR3 is TGTGCCAGCAGCAAAGGGGACAGGGAGAACACTGAAGCTTTCTTT.

The J gene is TRBJ1-6, the V gene TRBV6-6; D ambiguous. There are 14 residues in the CDR3. Germline V gene sequence: CDR1 MNHNY, CDR2 SVGAGI (reference sequence). The V end lost 2 bases, the J end lost 10 bases, and 12 bases lay between the germline ends. The CDR3 DNA reads as TGTGCCAGCAGTTACAGCGGGGTCGGATCACCCCTCCACTTT. It specifies CASSYSGVGSPLHF.

There are a few counts of this clone. V is TRBV6-2 or TRBV6-3 and J is TRBJ1-5; 10 nucleotides align to TRBD1. Per the germline V gene, CDR1 is MNHEY and CDR2 is SVGEGT. The CDR3 length is 17 residues. V dropped 4 bases and J dropped 3; count of bases not matched to a gene: 9. This chain's CDR3 is CASSSLTGGYDNQPQHF. CDR3 in DNA: TGTGCCAGCAGTTCTTTGACAGGGGGCTATGACAATCAGCCCCAGCATTTT.

In the case of this clone: Other nucleotide sequences in the sample specify the same CDR3. The J gene is TRBJ1-1, the V gene TRBV10-3, with TRBD1 matching 10 bases. Trimming cost V 6 bases and J 1 base; bases outside gene matches: 2. CDR1 and CDR2 (germline): ENHRY, SYGVKD. The CDR3 is made up of 14 amino acids. The CDR3: CAIRGDRGNTEAFF. CDR3 sequence (DNA): TGTGCCATCAGAGGGGACAGGGGGAACACTGAAGCTTTCTTT.

The rearrangement joins TRBV19 to TRBJ2-6; TRBD1 aligns across 8 bases. Germline assignment: CDR1 LNHDA and CDR2 SQIVND (reference sequence). V lost 5 bases and J lost 1; bases outside the gene matches: 7. This CDR3 has 17 amino acids. This chain's CDR3 is CASSPDRGGSGANVLTF. CDR3 DNA: TGTGCCAGTAGTCCCGACAGGGGAGGTTCTGGGGCCAACGTCCTGACTTTC. The complete variable domain, with remaining parts taken from reference TRBV19 and TRBJ2-6, reads DGGITQSPKYLFRKEGQNVTLSCEQNLNHDAMYWYRQDPGQGLRLIYYSQIVNDFQKGDIAEGYSVSREKKESFPLTVTSAQKNPTAFYLCASSPDRGGSGANVLTFGAGSRLTVL.